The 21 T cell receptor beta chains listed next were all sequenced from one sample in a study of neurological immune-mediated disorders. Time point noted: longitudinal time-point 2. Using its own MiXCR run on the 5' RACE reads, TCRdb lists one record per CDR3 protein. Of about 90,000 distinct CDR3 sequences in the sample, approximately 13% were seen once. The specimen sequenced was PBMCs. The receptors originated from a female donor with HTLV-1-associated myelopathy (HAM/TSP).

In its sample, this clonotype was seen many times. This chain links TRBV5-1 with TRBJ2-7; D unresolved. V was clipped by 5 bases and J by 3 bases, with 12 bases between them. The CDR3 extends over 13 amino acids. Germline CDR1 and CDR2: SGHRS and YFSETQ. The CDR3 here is CASSLGPNYEQYF. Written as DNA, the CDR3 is TGCGCCAGCAGTCTCGGACCCAACTACGAGCAGTACTTC. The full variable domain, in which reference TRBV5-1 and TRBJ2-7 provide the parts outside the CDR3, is KAGVTQTPRYLIKTRGQQVTLSCSPISGHRSVSWYQQTPGQGLQFLFEYFSETQRNKGNFPGRFSGRQFSNSRSEMNVSTLELGDSALYLCASSLGPNYEQYFGPGTRLTVT.

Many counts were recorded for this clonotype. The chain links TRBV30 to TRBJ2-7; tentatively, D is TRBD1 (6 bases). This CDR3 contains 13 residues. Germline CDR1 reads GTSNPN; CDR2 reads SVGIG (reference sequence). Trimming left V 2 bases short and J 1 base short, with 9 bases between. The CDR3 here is CAWSTGKSYEQYF. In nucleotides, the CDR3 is TGTGCCTGGAGTACAGGGAAGTCCTACGAGCAGTACTTC.

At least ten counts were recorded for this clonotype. CDR3 coding DNA: TGTGCCAGCAGCCCCGCTAGCGGGGGGGCCTGGGAGACCCAGTACTTC. This gives the protein CASSPASGGAWETQYF. The rearrangement links TRBV7-2 to TRBJ2-5; 12 nucleotides align to TRBD2. This CDR3 is built from 16 residues. V lost 5 bases and J lost 5; bases outside the gene matches: 9. Per the germline V gene, CDR1 is SGHTA and CDR2 is FQGNSA.

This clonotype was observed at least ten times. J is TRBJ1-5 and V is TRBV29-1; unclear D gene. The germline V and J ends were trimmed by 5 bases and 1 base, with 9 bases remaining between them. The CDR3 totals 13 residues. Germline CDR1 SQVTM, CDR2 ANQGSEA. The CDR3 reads CSVSGGSNQPQHF. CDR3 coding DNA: TGCAGCGTTAGTGGCGGAAGCAATCAGCCCCAGCATTTT.

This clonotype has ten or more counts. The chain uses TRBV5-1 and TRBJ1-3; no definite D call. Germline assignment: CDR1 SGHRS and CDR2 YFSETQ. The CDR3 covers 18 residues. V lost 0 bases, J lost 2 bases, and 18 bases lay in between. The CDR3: CASSLVTGQLVPGNTIYF. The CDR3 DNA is TGCGCCAGCAGCTTGGTAACCGGGCAGCTAGTACCTGGAAACACCATATATTTT.

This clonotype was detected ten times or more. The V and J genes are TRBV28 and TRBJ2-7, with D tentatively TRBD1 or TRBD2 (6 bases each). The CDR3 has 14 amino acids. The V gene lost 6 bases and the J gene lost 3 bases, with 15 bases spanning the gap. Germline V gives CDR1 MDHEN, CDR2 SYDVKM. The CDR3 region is CASSPGGTHYEQYF. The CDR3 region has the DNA TGTGCCAGCAGCCCCGGGGGCACCCACTACGAGCAGTACTTC.

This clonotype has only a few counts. The CDR3 DNA reads as TGCGCCAGCAGCTTGACGCCCCAAGAGACCCAGTACTTC. Translation gives CASSLTPQETQYF. V and J are TRBV5-1 and TRBJ2-5; D gene ambiguous. The CDR3 length is 13 residues. Per the germline V gene, CDR1 is SGHRS and CDR2 is YFSETQ. V lost 1 base, J lost 1 base, and 5 bases lay in between.

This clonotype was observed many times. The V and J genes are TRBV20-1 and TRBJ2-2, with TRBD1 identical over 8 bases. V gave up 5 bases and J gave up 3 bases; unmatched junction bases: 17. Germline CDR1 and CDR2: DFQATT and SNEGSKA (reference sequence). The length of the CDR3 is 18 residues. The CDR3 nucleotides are TGCAGTGCTGGGATGTACGGACAGGGAAGTTTTTACACCGGGGAGCTGTTTTTT. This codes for CSAGMYGQGSFYTGELFF.

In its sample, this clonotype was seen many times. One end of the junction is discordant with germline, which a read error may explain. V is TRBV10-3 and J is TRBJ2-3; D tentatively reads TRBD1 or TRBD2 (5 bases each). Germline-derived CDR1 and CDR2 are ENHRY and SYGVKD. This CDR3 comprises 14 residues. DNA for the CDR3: TGTGCGATCACCGGGACCCCTAGCACAGATACGCAGTATTTT. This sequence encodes CAITGTPSTDTQYF.

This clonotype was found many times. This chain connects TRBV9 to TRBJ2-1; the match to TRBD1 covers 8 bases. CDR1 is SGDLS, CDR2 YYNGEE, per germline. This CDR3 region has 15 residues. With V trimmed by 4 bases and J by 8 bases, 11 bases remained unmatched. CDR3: CASSPSGGQVDEQFF. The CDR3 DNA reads TGTGCCAGCAGCCCCTCCGGGGGACAGGTGGATGAGCAGTTCTTC. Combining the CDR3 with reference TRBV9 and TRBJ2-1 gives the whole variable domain DSGVTQTPKHLITATGQRVTLRCSPRSGDLSVYWYQQSLDQGLQFLIQYYNGEERAKGNILERFSAQQFPDLHSELNLSSLELGDSALYFCASSPSGGQVDEQFFGPGTRLTVL.

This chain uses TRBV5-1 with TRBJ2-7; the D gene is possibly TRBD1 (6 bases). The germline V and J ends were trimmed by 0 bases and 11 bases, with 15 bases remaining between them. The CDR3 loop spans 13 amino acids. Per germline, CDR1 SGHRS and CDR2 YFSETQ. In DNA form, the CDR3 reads TGCGCCAGCAGCTTGGACAGGGACGGGCAGAAGTACTTC. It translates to CASSLDRDGQKYF. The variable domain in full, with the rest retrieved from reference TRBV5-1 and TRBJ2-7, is KAGVTQTPRYLIKTRGQQVTLSCSPISGHRSVSWYQQTPGQGLQFLFEYFSETQRNKGNFPGRFSGRQFSNSRSEMNVSTLELGDSALYLCASSLDRDGQKYFGPGTRLTVT.

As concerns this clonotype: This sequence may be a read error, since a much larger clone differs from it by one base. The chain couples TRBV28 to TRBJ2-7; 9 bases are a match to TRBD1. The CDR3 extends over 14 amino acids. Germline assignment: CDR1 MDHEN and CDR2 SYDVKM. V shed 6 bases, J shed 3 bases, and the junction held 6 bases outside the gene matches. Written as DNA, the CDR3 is TGTGCCAGCAGAAAGGGACAGGGTGGCTACGAGCAGTACTTC. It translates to CASRKGQGGYEQYF.

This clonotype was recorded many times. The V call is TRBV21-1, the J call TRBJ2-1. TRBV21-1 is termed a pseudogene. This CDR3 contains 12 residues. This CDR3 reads CASTLARIEQFF. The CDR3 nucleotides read TGTGCCAGCACCCTAGCTAGAATTGAGCAGTTCTTC.

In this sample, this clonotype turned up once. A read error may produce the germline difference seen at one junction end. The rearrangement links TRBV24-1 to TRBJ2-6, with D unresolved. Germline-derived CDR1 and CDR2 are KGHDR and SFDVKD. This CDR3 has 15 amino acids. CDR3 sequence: CVTSDYRAGANVLTF. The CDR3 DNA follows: TGTGTCACCAGTGATTACCGGGCTGGGGCCAACGTCCTGACTTTC.

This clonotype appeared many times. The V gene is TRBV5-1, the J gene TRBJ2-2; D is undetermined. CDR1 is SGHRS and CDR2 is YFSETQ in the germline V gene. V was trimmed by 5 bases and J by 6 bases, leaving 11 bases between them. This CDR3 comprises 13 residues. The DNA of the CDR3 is TGCGCCAGCAGGCAGCGTCTAGCCGGGGAGCTGTTTTTT. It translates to CASRQRLAGELFF.

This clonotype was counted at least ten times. CDR3 in DNA: TGTGCCAGCAGTTACCTTCAGGATACGCAGTATTTT. It yields the protein CASSYLQDTQYF. This rearrangement joins TRBV6-5 to TRBJ2-3; D ambiguous. V shed 2 bases and J shed 6 bases, with 6 bases lying between them. Per germline, CDR1 MNHEY and CDR2 SVGAGI. This CDR3 region has 12 residues.

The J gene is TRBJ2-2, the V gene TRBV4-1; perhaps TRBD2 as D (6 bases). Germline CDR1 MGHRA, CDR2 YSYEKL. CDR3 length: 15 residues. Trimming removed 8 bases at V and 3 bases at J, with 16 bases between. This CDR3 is CASAAPTGDTGELFF. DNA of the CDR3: TGCGCCAGCGCAGCCCCTACGGGAGACACCGGGGAGCTGTTTTTT.

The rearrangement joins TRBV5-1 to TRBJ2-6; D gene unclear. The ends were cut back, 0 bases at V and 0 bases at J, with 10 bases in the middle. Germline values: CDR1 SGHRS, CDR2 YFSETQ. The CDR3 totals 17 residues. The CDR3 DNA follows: TGCGCCAGCAGCTTGGTTCCAGGCGACTCTGGGGCCAACGTCCTGACTTTC. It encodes CASSLVPGDSGANVLTF.

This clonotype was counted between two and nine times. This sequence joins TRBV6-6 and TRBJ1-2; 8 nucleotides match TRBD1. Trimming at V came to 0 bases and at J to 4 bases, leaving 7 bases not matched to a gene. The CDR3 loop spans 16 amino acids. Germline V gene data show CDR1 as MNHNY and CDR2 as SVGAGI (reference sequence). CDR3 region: CASSYSSGTGIYGYTF. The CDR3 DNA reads TGTGCCAGCAGTTACTCTTCCGGGACAGGCATCTATGGCTACACCTTC.

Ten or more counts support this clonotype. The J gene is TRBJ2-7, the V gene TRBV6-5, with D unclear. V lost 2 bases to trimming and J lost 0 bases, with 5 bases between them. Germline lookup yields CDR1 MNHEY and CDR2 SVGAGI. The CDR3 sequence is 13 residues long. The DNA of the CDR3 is TGTGCCAGCAGTTACGTTAACTCCTACGAGCAGTACTTC. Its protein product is CASSYVNSYEQYF.

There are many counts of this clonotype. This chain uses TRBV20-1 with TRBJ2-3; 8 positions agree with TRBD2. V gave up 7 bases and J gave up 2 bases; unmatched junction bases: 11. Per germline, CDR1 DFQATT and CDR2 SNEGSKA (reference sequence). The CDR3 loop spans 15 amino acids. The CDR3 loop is CSVSPLAGNTDTQYF. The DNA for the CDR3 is TGCAGTGTTTCACCCTTAGCGGGGAACACAGATACGCAGTATTTT.